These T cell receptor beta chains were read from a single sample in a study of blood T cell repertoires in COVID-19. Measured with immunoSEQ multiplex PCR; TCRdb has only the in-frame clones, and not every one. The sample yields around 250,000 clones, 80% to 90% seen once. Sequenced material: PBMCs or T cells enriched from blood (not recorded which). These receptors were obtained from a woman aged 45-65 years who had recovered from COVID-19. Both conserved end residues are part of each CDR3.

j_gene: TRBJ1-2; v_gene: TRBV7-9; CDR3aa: CASSLAEGRGRIYGYTF
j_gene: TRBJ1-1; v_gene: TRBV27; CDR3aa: CASSLRQGPGEAFF
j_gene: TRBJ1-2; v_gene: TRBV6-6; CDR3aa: CASSSVDRGTYGYTF
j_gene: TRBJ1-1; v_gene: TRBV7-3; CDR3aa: CASSMDRGRFSNTEAFF
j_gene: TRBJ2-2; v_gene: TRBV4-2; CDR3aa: CASSLKMETSGSGELFF
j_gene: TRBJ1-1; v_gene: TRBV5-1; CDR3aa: CASSPTPDRLNTEAFF
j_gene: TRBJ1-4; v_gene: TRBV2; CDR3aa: CASSLDRGDEKLFF
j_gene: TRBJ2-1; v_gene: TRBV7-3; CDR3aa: CASSRLAGGSEQFF
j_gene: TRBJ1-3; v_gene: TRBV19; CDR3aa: CASSIFTQAGPGNTIYF
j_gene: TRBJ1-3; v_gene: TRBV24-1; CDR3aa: CATSDYKGGGSGNTIYF
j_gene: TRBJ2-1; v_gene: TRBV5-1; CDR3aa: CASSLAVTGEQFF
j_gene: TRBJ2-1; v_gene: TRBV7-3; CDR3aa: CASSSLLAGGEQFF
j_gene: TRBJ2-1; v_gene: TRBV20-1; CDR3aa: CSAASFNEQFF
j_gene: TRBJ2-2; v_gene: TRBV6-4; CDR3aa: CASSVGSGEAGELFF
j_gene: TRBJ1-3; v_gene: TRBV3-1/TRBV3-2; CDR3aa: CASRRQGISGNTIYF
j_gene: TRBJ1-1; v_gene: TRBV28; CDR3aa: CASTGGYTEAFF
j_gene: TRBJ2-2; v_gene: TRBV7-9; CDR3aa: CASSSSTAGTGELFF
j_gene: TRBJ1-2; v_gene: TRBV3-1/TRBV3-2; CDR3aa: CASSLDSNYGYTF
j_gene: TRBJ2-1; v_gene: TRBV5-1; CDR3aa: CASSLDPGVGNEQFF
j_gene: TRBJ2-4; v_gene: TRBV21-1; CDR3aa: CASSNPSGRMGQNIQYF
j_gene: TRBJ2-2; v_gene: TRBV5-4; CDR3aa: CASSLPSTGELFF
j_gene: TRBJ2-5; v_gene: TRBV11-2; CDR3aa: CASSLDWLAQETQYF
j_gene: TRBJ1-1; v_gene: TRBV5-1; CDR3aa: CASSIGTVNTEAFF
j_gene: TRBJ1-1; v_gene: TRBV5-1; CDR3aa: CASSPPNGQTEAFF
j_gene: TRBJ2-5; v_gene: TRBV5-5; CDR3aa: CASSPGTSGAPETQYF
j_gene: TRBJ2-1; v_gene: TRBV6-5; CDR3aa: CASSSGTSGRNEQFF
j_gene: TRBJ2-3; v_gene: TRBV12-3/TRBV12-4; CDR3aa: CASSGGPDTQYF
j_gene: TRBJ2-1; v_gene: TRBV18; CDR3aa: CASSPTSGSGNEQFF
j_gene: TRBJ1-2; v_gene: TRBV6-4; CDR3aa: CASSHGREYGYTF
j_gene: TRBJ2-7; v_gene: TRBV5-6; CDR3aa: CASTLSGTSYEQYF
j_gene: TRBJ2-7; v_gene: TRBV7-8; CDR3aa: CASSLRLGRGSYEQYF
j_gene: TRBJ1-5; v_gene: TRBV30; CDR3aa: CAWSVGRGYQPQHF